The next 17 T cell receptor beta chains were all read from a single sample in a study of shared clonotypes between healthy human individuals. Using immunoSEQ multiplex PCR, the repertoire was profiled, and TCRdb retains in-frame clones only, with some absent. Of some 2,000,000 clones in the sample, about 94% were seen once. The naive CD8 population came from CD45RO-negative cells selected for CCR7, without terminally differentiated effector memory CD45RA+ cells. Specimen: naive CD8+ T cells sorted from blood. The receptors were sampled from a man between 18 and 35 years old in good health.

The gene calls are TRBV15 and TRBJ1-2; D call uncertain. Per the germline V gene, CDR1 is LNHNV and CDR2 is YYDKDF (reference sequence). The CDR3 has 14 residues. The V and J ends lost 5 bases and 4 bases respectively, with 14 bases between them. The CDR3 DNA reads as TGTGCCACCAGCGCGTCATTGAAGGGCTATGGCTACACCTTC. Amino acid sequence: CATSASLKGYGYTF.

This chain uses TRBV7-9 with TRBJ1-2; TRBD1 matches at 9 bases. J was trimmed by 4 bases and V by 2 bases; bases with no gene match: 8. This CDR3 has 16 amino acids. Germline V lookup: CDR1 SEHNR, CDR2 FQNEAQ (reference sequence). The CDR3 region is CASSLTRTGGGYGYTF. The CDR3 nucleotides are TGTGCCAGCAGCTTAACTAGAACAGGGGGCGGCTATGGCTACACCTTC. The entire variable domain, with the rest obtained from reference TRBV7-9 and TRBJ1-2, is as follows: DTGVSQNPRHKITKRGQNVTFRCDPISEHNRLYWYRQTLGQGPEFLTYFQNEAQLEKSRLLSDRFSAERPKGSFSTLEIQRTEQGDSAMYLCASSLTRTGGGYGYTFGSGTRLTVV.

This clone showed up just once. V gene TRBV5-1 combines with J gene TRBJ2-1; D uncertain. The ends were cut back, 5 bases at V and 0 bases at J, with 15 bases in the middle. Germline CDR1 and CDR2: SGHRS and YFSETQ. This CDR3 is 16 amino acids long. The CDR3 spells CASSDDGPSSYNEQFF. The DNA of the CDR3 is TGCGCCAGCAGTGATGACGGACCAAGCTCCTACAATGAGCAGTTCTTC.

Comment on this clone: Other DNA sequences within the sample encode an identical CDR3. This rearrangement joins TRBV7-2 to TRBJ2-7; TRBD1 matches 9 bases. V was pared by 5 bases and J by 4 bases, with 3 bases of the junction left unmatched. Germline V gene lookup returns CDR1 SGHTA and CDR2 FQGNSA. This CDR3 is built from 13 residues. The DNA for the CDR3 is TGTGCCAGCAGCACTGGGACAGGGTACGAGCAGTACTTC. Protein product: CASSTGTGYEQYF.

Comments on this clone: The sample contains more than one DNA sequence encoding this CDR3. This chain joins TRBV5-4 and TRBJ2-7, with 7 bases that match TRBD1. Looked up from germline, CDR1 is SGHNT and CDR2 is YYREEE (reference sequence). This CDR3 has 12 amino acids. Losses at the gene ends were 4 bases for V and 7 bases for J; bases not matched to a gene: 5. CDR3: CASSLGGGEQYF. CDR3 coding DNA: TGTGCCAGCAGCCTAGGGGGCGGGGAGCAGTACTTC.

V and J are TRBV4-1 and TRBJ2-7, with 9 nucleotides matching TRBD1. Germline V gene lookup returns CDR1 MGHRA and CDR2 YSYEKL. This CDR3 spans 18 amino acids. Unmatched junction bases numbered 9, after V lost 0 bases and J lost 0 bases. The CDR3 here is CASSQEPPVGQGSYEQYF. For the CDR3, the DNA is TGCGCCAGCAGCCAAGAACCTCCCGTGGGACAGGGCTCCTACGAGCAGTACTTC.

J is TRBJ2-1 and V is TRBV10-2; 7 bases line up with TRBD2. Looked up from germline, CDR1 is WSHSY and CDR2 is SAAADI. The CDR3 totals 13 residues. V trimming: 7 bases; J trimming: 7 bases; junction bases outside the gene matches: 7. The CDR3 here is CASNLGEGNEQFF. The DNA for the CDR3 is TGCGCCAGCAATTTGGGGGAGGGGAATGAGCAGTTCTTC.

This clone was picked up one time. The chain couples TRBV4-2 to TRBJ2-7; 9 bases line up with TRBD2. V lost 4 bases and J lost 4; bases outside the gene matches: 11. The germline gives CDR1 LGHNA, CDR2 YNFKEQ. The CDR3 is made up of 16 amino acids. The CDR3 is CASSPLLSGGNYEQYF. DNA of the CDR3: TGTGCCAGCAGCCCCCTCTTGAGCGGGGGGAATTACGAGCAGTACTTC.

In the case of this clone: Other nucleotide sequences in the sample specify the same CDR3. The chain recombines TRBV7-9 with TRBJ2-3; D possibly corresponds to TRBD1 (5 bases). V was cut by 5 bases and J by 3 bases, with 12 bases left in between. This CDR3 has 14 residues. The germline V gene has CDR1 SEHNR and CDR2 FQNEAQ (reference sequence). In DNA form, the CDR3 reads TGTGCCAGCAGCCCCCCTCAGGGAACAGATACGCAGTATTTT. The encoded protein is CASSPPQGTDTQYF.

The CDR3 loop is CASSPLAGTSYEQYF. In DNA, the CDR3 is TGTGCCAGCAGTCCGCTCGCCGGGACCTCCTACGAGCAGTACTTC. The chain carries TRBV27 and TRBJ2-7, with D perhaps assigned TRBD1 or TRBD2 (5 bases each). Germline lookup yields CDR1 MNHEY and CDR2 SMNVEV (reference sequence). Trimming took 5 bases from V and 0 from J, leaving 14 bases between them. The CDR3 length is 15 residues.

A single count supports this clone. The chain joins TRBV4-1 to TRBJ1-1; D is uncertain. V lost 1 base, J lost 3 bases, and 12 bases lay in between. This CDR3 contains 15 residues. Germline values: CDR1 MGHRA, CDR2 YSYEKL. The CDR3: CASSQVERADTEAFF. DNA for the CDR3: TGCGCCAGCAGCCAAGTCGAAAGGGCGGACACTGAAGCTTTCTTT.

Details on this clone: The sample contains more than one DNA sequence encoding this CDR3. The V gene is TRBV7-6, the J gene TRBJ1-1, with D perhaps matching TRBD1 (6 bases). The ends were cut back, 4 bases at V and 4 bases at J, with 10 bases in the middle. CDR1 is SGHVS and CDR2 is FNYEAQ in the germline V gene. This CDR3 contains 13 residues. This CDR3 reads CASSSGVATEAFF. The CDR3 DNA follows: TGTGCCAGCAGCTCAGGGGTGGCCACTGAAGCTTTCTTT.

The CDR3 DNA follows: TGTGCCAGCAGTTACGGGCCAGTTTCCTACGAGCAGTACTTC. Translation gives CASSYGPVSYEQYF. The chain carries TRBV6-6 and TRBJ2-7; unclear D gene. Trimming shortened V by 2 bases and J by 1 base, and 9 bases separated the two germline ends. The CDR3 length is 14 residues. In germline, CDR1 is MNHNY, CDR2 SVGAGI (reference sequence).

The chain carries TRBV28 and TRBJ2-7; D could derive from TRBD1 or TRBD2 (6 bases each). Germline values: CDR1 MDHEN, CDR2 SYDVKM. This CDR3 contains 14 residues. V lost 3 bases to trimming and J lost 6 bases, with 15 bases between them. CDR3 region: CASSLSGAGGEQYF. In nucleotides, the CDR3 is TGTGCCAGCAGTTTGTCGGGGGCTGGGGGCGAGCAGTACTTC. The full variable domain, rest sourced from reference TRBV28 and TRBJ2-7, is DVKVTQSSRYLVKRTGEKVFLECVQDMDHENMFWYRQDPGLGLRLIYFSYDVKMKEKGDIPEGYSVSREKKERFSLILESASTNQTSMYLCASSLSGAGGEQYFGPGTRLTVT.

This rearrangement joins TRBV29-1 to TRBJ2-5; TRBD1 matches 8 bases. With 7 bases clipped from V and 4 bases from J, the junction kept 8 bases outside the gene matches. The CDR3 sequence is 13 residues long. Looked up from germline, CDR1 is SQVTM and CDR2 is ANQGSEA. The CDR3: CSARQGTLETQYF. In nucleotides, the CDR3 is TGCAGCGCGAGACAGGGGACGTTAGAGACCCAGTACTTC.

CDR3 sequence: CSVPHSDRDQETQYF. The DNA for the CDR3 is TGCAGCGTTCCCCATAGTGACAGGGACCAAGAGACCCAGTACTTC. The V and J genes are TRBV29-1 and TRBJ2-5; 7 bases fit TRBD1. The CDR3 spans 15 residues. Germline CDR1 and CDR2: SQVTM and ANQGSEA. After removal of 5 bases from V and 0 bases from J, the junction contained 9 bases not matched to a gene.

This chain joins TRBV7-8 and TRBJ2-1, with D perhaps matching TRBD1 (5 bases). This CDR3 spans 16 amino acids. V was clipped by 5 bases and J by 1 base, with 15 bases between them. Germline V gives CDR1 SGHVS, CDR2 FQNEAQ. In DNA, the CDR3 is TGTGCCAGCAGCGAGGACAACATCGGATCCTACAATGAGCAGTTCTTC. It codes for CASSEDNIGSYNEQFF.